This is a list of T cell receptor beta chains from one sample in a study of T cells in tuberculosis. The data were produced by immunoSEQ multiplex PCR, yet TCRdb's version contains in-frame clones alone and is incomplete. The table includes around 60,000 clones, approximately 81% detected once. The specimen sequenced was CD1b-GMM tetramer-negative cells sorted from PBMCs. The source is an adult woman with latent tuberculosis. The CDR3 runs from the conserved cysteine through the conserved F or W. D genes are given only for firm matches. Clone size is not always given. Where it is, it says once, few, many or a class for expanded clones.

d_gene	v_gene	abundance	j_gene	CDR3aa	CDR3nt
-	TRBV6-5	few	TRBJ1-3	CASSYSSEGNTIYF	TGTGCCAGCAGTTACTCGTCAGAAGGAAACACCATATATTTT
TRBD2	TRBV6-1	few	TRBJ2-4	CASSELGGWAKNIQYF	TGTGCCAGCAGTGAATTGGGAGGGTGGGCCAAAAACATTCAGTACTTC
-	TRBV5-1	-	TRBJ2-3	CASSQTGSDTQYF	TGCGCCAGCAGCCAAACAGGGTCTGATACGCAGTATTTT
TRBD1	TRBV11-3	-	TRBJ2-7	CASSSRDRATYEQYF	TGTGCCAGCAGCTCCCGGGACAGGGCAACCTACGAGCAGTACTTC
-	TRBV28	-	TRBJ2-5	CASSLGGAETQYF	TGTGCCAGCAGTTTAGGGGGGGCCGAGACCCAGTACTTC
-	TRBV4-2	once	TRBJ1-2	CASSPSGEASSGYTF	TGTGCCAGCAGCCCGTCGGGAGAGGCAAGCAGCGGCTACACCTTC
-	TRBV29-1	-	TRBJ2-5	CSVEGFLGSGETQYF	TGCAGCGTTGAAGGATTTTTGGGGTCAGGGGAGACCCAGTACTTC
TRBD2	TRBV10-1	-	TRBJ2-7	CASTMQGLAGSEQYF	TGCGCCAGCACCATGCAGGGACTAGCGGGAAGCGAGCAGTACTTC
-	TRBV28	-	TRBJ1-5	CASSFFDTLNQPQHF	TGTGCCAGCAGTTTCTTTGACACCCTAAATCAGCCCCAGCATTTT
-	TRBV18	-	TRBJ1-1	CASSPPPPGLGATEAFF	TGTGCCAGCTCACCACCCCCGCCGGGCCTAGGGGCCACTGAAGCTTTCTTT
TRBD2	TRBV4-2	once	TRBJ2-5	CASSLIAGGQETQYF	TGTGCCAGCAGCCTCATAGCGGGGGGTCAGGAGACCCAGTACTTC
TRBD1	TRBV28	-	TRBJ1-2	CASSTRRTGDNGYTF	TGTGCCAGCAGTACGAGGAGGACAGGGGATAATGGCTACACCTTC
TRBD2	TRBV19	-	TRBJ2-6	CASSIGRGESGANVLTF	TGTGCCAGTAGTATCGGGAGGGGGGAATCTGGGGCCAACGTCCTGACTTTC
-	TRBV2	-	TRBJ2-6	CASSPTTTGANVLTF	TGTGCCAGCAGCCCAACCACTACTGGGGCCAACGTCCTGACTTTC
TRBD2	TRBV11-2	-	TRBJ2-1	CASSFLRGGSGSGSNEQFF	TGTGCCAGCAGCTTTTTAAGAGGAGGTAGCGGGAGTGGTAGCAATGAGCAGTTCTTC
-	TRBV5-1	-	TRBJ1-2	CASSSFGDSMSYTF	TGCGCCAGCAGCTCGTTTGGCGACTCTATGAGCTACACCTTC
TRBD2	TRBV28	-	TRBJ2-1	CATKAGTSRYNEQFF	TGTGCCACCAAAGCCGGGACTAGCCGCTACAATGAGCAGTTCTTC
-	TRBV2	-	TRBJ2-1	CASTTYSRYNEQFF	TGTGCCAGCACCACGTACAGCCGTTACAATGAGCAGTTCTTC
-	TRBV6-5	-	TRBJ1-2	CASSQGNYGYTF	TGTGCCAGCAGCCAGGGTAACTATGGCTACACCTTC
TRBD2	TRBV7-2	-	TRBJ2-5	CASSLLGGAGIQETQYF	TGTGCCAGCAGCTTATTAGGAGGAGCGGGGATTCAAGAGACCCAGTACTTC
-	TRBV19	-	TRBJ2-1	CASSIPRGRVNEQFF	TGTGCCAGTAGTATCCCCAGGGGAAGGGTCAATGAGCAGTTCTTC
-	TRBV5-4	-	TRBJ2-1	CASSITYNEQFF	TGTGCCAGCAGCATCACCTACAATGAGCAGTTCTTC
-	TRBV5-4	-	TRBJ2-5	CASRLDGIGQETQYF	TGTGCCAGCAGACTCGACGGGATTGGGCAAGAGACCCAGTACTTC
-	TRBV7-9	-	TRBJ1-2	CASSPGGGYGYTF	TGTGCCAGCAGCCCCGGGGGAGGGTATGGCTACACCTTC
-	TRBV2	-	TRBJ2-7	CASQPVGTSEQYF	TGTGCCAGTCAGCCCGTGGGCACATCAGAGCAGTACTTC
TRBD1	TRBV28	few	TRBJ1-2	CASSYRGGYTF	TGTGCCAGCAGTTACAGGGGTGGCTACACCTTC
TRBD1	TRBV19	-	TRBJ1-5	CASGDRRNHPQHF	TGTGCCAGTGGGGACAGGCGCAATCATCCCCAGCATTTT
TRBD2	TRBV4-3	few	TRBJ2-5	CASSQDLPGGARETQYF	TGCGCCAGCAGCCAAGATCTTCCCGGGGGGGCCCGGGAGACCCAGTACTTC
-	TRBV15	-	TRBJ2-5	CATSRPRLAGSGQETQYF	TGTGCCACCAGCAGGCCGCGACTGGCCGGCAGCGGGCAAGAGACCCAGTACTTC
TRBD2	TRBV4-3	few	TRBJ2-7	CASSQLLADEQYF	TGCGCCAGCAGCCAACTCCTAGCGGACGAGCAGTACTTC
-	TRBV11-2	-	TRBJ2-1	CASSLSGGRTYNEQFF	TGTGCCAGCAGCTTATCTGGGGGGAGGACATACAATGAGCAGTTCTTC
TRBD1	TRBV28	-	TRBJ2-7	CASSVGTAHYEQYF	TGTGCCAGCAGTGTCGGGACAGCTCATTACGAGCAGTACTTC
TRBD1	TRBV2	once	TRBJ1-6	CASRGRQGSNSPLHF	TGTGCCAGCAGGGGTAGACAGGGGAGTAATTCACCCCTCCACTTT
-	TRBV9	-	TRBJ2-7	CASSATNFYEQYF	TGTGCCAGCAGCGCGACAAACTTCTACGAGCAGTACTTC
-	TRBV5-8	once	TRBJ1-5	CASSLGTGTGNQPQHF	TGTGCCAGCAGCTTGGGAACAGGAACGGGCAATCAGCCCCAGCATTTT
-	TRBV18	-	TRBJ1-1	CASSPISSGQLLNTEAFF	TGTGCCAGCTCACCAATCAGTTCAGGACAGCTATTGAACACTGAAGCTTTCTTT
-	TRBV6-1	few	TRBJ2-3	CASSEARARTDTQYF	TGTGCCAGCAGTGAAGCTCGAGCGCGAACAGATACGCAGTATTTT
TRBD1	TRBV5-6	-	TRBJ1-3	CASSLLGTASGNTIYF	TGTGCCAGCAGCTTGTTGGGGACAGCCTCTGGAAACACCATATATTTT
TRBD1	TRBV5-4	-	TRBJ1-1	CASSDTGEKGTEAFF	TGTGCCAGCAGCGACACAGGGGAAAAGGGCACTGAAGCTTTCTTT
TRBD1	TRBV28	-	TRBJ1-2	CASSPEGQQTYYGYTF	TGTGCCAGCAGTCCTGAGGGACAGCAGACCTACTATGGCTACACCTTC
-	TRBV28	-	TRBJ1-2	CASSRRGIYGYTF	TGTGCCAGCAGCCGCAGGGGCATTTATGGCTACACCTTC
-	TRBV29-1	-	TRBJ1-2	CSGSTSYGYTF	TGCAGCGGAAGCACTTCCTATGGCTACACCTTC
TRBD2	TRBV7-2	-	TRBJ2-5	CALAGPLGGTQYF	TGTGCTCTAGCGGGGCCTCTCGGAGGGACCCAGTACTTC
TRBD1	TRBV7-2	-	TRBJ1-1	CASSRTGGTEAFF	TGTGCCAGCAGCCGCACAGGGGGCACTGAAGCTTTCTTT
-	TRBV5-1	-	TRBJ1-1	CASSLDPGNTEAFF	TGCGCCAGCAGCTTGGATCCGGGGAACACTGAAGCTTTCTTT
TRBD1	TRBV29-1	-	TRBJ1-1	CSVGDSWNTEAFF	TGCAGCGTTGGGGACAGTTGGAACACTGAAGCTTTCTTT
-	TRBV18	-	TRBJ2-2	CASSPDRNTGELFF	TGTGCCAGCTCACCGGACAGAAACACCGGGGAGCTGTTTTTT
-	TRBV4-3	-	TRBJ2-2	CASSQDRHTGELFF	TGCGCCAGCAGCCAAGACAGGCACACCGGGGAGCTGTTTTTT
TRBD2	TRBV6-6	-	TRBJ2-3	CASSRYREGITDTQYF	TGTGCCAGCAGTCGCTACCGGGAGGGCATCACAGATACGCAGTATTTT
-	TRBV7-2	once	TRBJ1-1	CASSLQPGGRAFF	TGTGCCAGCAGTTTACAGCCGGGGGGCCGAGCTTTCTTT
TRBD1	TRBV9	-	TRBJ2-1	CASSVDPGQTNEQFF	TGTGCCAGCAGCGTAGACCCGGGACAGACCAATGAGCAGTTCTTC
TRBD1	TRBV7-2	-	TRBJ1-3	CASSWKGTGTLSGNTIYF	TGTGCCAGCAGCTGGAAAGGGACAGGGACACTCTCTGGAAACACCATATATTTT
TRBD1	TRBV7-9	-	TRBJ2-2	CASSPHRGYTGELFF	TGTGCCAGCAGCCCCCACAGGGGGTACACCGGGGAGCTGTTTTTT
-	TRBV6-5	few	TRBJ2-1	CASSLGLFNEQFF	TGTGCCAGCAGTTTGGGACTCTTCAATGAGCAGTTCTTC
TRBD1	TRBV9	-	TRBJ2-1	CASSVEPTGVEQFF	TGTGCCAGCAGCGTAGAACCCACAGGGGTTGAGCAGTTCTTC
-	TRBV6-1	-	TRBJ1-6	CASSELQGAKSPLHF	TGTGCCAGCAGTGAACTTCAGGGCGCTAAGTCACCCCTCCACTTT
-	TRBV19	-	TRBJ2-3	CASTLSGDTDTQYF	TGTGCCAGTACCCTCTCGGGGGACACAGATACGCAGTATTTT
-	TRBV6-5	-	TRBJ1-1	CASSSGYGAFF	TGTGCCAGCAGCTCAGGGTACGGAGCTTTCTTT
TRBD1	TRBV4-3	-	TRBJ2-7	CASSREWTGVYEQYF	TGCGCCAGCAGCCGGGAATGGACAGGAGTTTACGAGCAGTACTTC